The 27 T cell receptor beta chains in this list originate from one sample, sequenced in a study of blood T cell repertoires in COVID-19. Generated by immunoSEQ multiplex PCR, the TCRdb table keeps only in-frame clones and is missing some. The sample has approximately 280,000 clones, 75% to 90% seen once. Sequenced sample: peripheral blood. The receptors shown here come from a woman aged 25 to 39 who had recovered from COVID-19.

The chain joins TRBV5-1 to TRBJ1-2; no firm D call. V shed 0 bases and J shed 2 bases, with 11 bases lying between them. Germline assignment: CDR1 SGHRS and CDR2 YFSETQ. The CDR3 spans 15 residues. The CDR3 loop reads CASSLGLTTNYGYTF. The CDR3 coding sequence is TGCGCCAGCAGCTTGGGGCTCACCACAAACTATGGCTACACCTTC.

The rearrangement uses TRBV6-4 and TRBJ2-1, with D possibly being TRBD2 (6 bases). CDR3 length equals 12 residues. Germline V CDR1 and CDR2: MRHNA, SNTAGT. Trimming cost V 3 bases and J 7 bases, with 7 bases left between them. Here the CDR3 reads CASSEEGNEQFF. CDR3 coding DNA: TGTGCCAGCAGTGAGGAGGGGAATGAGCAGTTCTTC.

V usage is TRBV19 and J usage is TRBJ1-1; D is perhaps TRBD1 (6 bases). CDR1 and CDR2 from the germline V gene are LNHDA and SQIVND (reference sequence). V was cut by 3 bases and J by 1 base, with 12 bases left in between. This CDR3 is 15 amino acids long. The CDR3 DNA reads TGTGCCAGTAGTATCCCGGGACACCAGAACACTGAAGCTTTCTTT. It codes for CASSIPGHQNTEAFF.

The chain has TRBV7-9 and TRBJ1-1; D not resolved. CDR1 SEHNR and CDR2 FQNEAQ come from the germline V gene (reference sequence). The CDR3 sequence is 13 residues long. Trimming took 5 bases from V and 1 from J, leaving 8 bases between them. The CDR3 spells CASSAERNTEAFF. CDR3 sequence (DNA): TGTGCCAGCAGCGCGGAAAGGAACACTGAAGCTTTCTTT. The full variable domain, rest sourced from reference TRBV7-9 and TRBJ1-1, is DTGVSQNPRHKITKRGQNVTFRCDPISEHNRLYWYRQTLGQGPEFLTYFQNEAQLEKSRLLSDRFSAERPKGSFSTLEIQRTEQGDSAMYLCASSAERNTEAFFGQGTRLTVV.

The chain is built from TRBV4-2 and TRBJ2-2, with D possibly being TRBD2 (5 bases). Per the germline V gene, CDR1 is LGHNA and CDR2 is YNFKEQ. Trimming removed 0 bases from V and 2 bases from J, with 19 bases in between. The CDR3 length is 19 residues. CDR3 in DNA: TGTGCCAGCAGCCAAGATATTGGGGTGTCAGCGGAAAACACCGGGGAGCTGTTTTTT. Encoded protein: CASSQDIGVSAENTGELFF.

The rearrangement links TRBV7-9 to TRBJ2-7; 11 positions match TRBD2. CDR3 length equals 15 residues. Germline CDR1 is SEHNR and CDR2 is FQNEAQ (reference sequence). The junction had 8 bases not matched to a gene; V was cut back by 3 bases and J by 7 bases. In DNA, the CDR3 is TGTGCCAGCAGCTTCCTGACTAGCGGGACGGGTGAGCAGTACTTC. This codes for CASSFLTSGTGEQYF.

J is TRBJ2-5 and V is TRBV2; a possible D gene is TRBD2 (6 bases). Germline V gives CDR1 SNHLY, CDR2 FYNNEI. Trimming left V 4 bases short and J 3 bases short, with 15 bases between. CDR3 length equals 15 residues. Here the CDR3 reads CASSVLRDGEETQYF. In DNA, the CDR3 is TGTGCCAGCAGTGTCTTGCGGGATGGTGAAGAGACCCAGTACTTC.

CDR3: CASSVVDRAEQFF. The CDR3 region has the DNA TGTGCCAGCAGCGTAGTTGACAGGGCTGAGCAGTTCTTC. V gene TRBV9 combines with J gene TRBJ2-1; 7 bases are a match to TRBD1. CDR1 and CDR2 from the germline V gene are SGDLS and YYNGEE. The CDR3 has 13 amino acids. Trimming removed 0 bases from V and 9 bases from J; junction bases left unmatched: 3.

The chain combines TRBV2 with TRBJ1-1; TRBD1 agrees at 7 bases. With V trimmed by 6 bases and J by 0 bases, 10 bases remained unmatched. Germline CDR1 SNHLY, CDR2 FYNNEI. The CDR3 runs to 16 residues. The CDR3 protein is CASSTKKGQLNTEAFF. In nucleotides, the CDR3 is TGTGCCAGCAGCACGAAAAAGGGACAGCTGAACACTGAAGCTTTCTTT.

This chain joins TRBV2 and TRBJ1-4; TRBD1 matches at 9 bases. The CDR3 length is 16 residues. Looked up from germline, CDR1 is SNHLY and CDR2 is FYNNEI. Germline trimming cut 7 bases from V and 2 bases from J; bases unmatched to any gene: 8. This CDR3 is CASNRDRAFTNEKLFF. The CDR3 nucleotides read TGTGCCAGCAACAGGGACAGGGCGTTCACTAATGAAAAACTGTTTTTT.

CDR3 nucleotides: TGTGCCAGCAGCATATTAGCGGGGGGATACCGTAATGAGCAGTTCTTC. This encodes CASSILAGGYRNEQFF. This chain uses TRBV11-2 with TRBJ2-1, with 10 bases identical to TRBD2. Germline V lookup: CDR1 SGHAT, CDR2 FQNNGV. Trimming took 5 bases from V and 7 from J; bases not matched to a gene: 11. There are 16 residues in the CDR3.

This chain joins TRBV11-3 and TRBJ2-2; 8 nucleotides align to TRBD2. CDR1 and CDR2 from the germline V gene are SGHNT and YENEEA. This CDR3 has 15 amino acids. The trim removed 6 bases at V and 5 bases at J, leaving 8 bases unmatched. CDR3 bases: TGTGCCAGCAGTTTAAGCGGGAGTAGGACCGGGGAGCTGTTTTTT. This translates into CASSLSGSRTGELFF. Variable domain in full (rest from reference TRBV11-3 and TRBJ2-2): EAGVVQSPRYKIIEKKQPVAFWCNPISGHNTLYWYLQNLGQGPELLIRYENEEAVDDSQLPKDRFSAERLKGVDSTLKIQPAELGDSAVYLCASSLSGSRTGELFFGEGSRLTVL.

The V call is TRBV2, the J call TRBJ1-2, with D possibly matching TRBD1 (6 bases). The CDR3 extends over 15 amino acids. Germline CDR1 reads SNHLY; CDR2 reads FYNNEI. The germline V and J ends were trimmed by 9 bases and 4 bases, with 21 bases remaining between them. CDR3: CARRSRDTPPYGYTF. The CDR3, as DNA: TGTGCCAGGAGATCTAGGGACACGCCACCCTATGGCTACACCTTC.

The chain combines TRBV28 with TRBJ2-5, with D tentatively TRBD1 (6 bases). The CDR3 covers 12 residues. The germline gives CDR1 MDHEN, CDR2 SYDVKM. Trimming shortened V by 7 bases and J by 5 bases, and 11 bases separated the two germline ends. Here the CDR3 DNA reads TGTGCCAGCACACAGGGAGTCGAGACCCAGTACTTC. As protein: CASTQGVETQYF.

The rearrangement links TRBV6-6 to TRBJ1-5; TRBD1 matches 7 bases. The CDR3 is made up of 14 amino acids. Germline-derived CDR1 and CDR2 are MNHNY and SVGAGI (reference sequence). J gave up 7 bases and V 6 bases, and 9 bases lay outside the gene matches. The CDR3 is CASRNKGAGQPQHF. The CDR3 nucleotides are TGTGCCAGCAGAAACAAGGGGGCCGGGCAGCCCCAGCATTTT.

This clone has more than one count but fewer than ten. The genes are TRBV10-3 and TRBJ1-5; D gene unclear. The length of the CDR3 is 15 residues. CDR1 and CDR2 (germline): ENHRY, SYGVKD. V was trimmed by 0 bases and J by 6 bases, leaving 12 bases between them. The CDR3 nucleotides read TGTGCCATCAGTGAGTCGTTGGGTACGGGTCAGCCCCAGCATTTT. Translation: CAISESLGTGQPQHF.

This clone occurred a few times. The chain carries TRBV4-1 and TRBJ1-5, with D possibly matching TRBD1 (5 bases). The V end was cut by 6 bases, the J end by 3 bases, with 18 bases between. This CDR3 contains 16 residues. CDR1 is MGHRA and CDR2 is YSYEKL in the germline V gene. Here the CDR3 DNA reads TGCGCCAGCAGACCCGCCTGGGGCGGCGTCAATCAGCCCCAGCATTTT. Its translation is CASRPAWGGVNQPQHF.

The chain has TRBV6-1 and TRBJ2-5, with TRBD1 as a possible D gene (5 bases). Trimming pared 3 bases from V and 8 bases from J, leaving 13 bases between. The CDR3 totals 13 residues. Per germline, CDR1 MNHNS and CDR2 SASEGT. The CDR3 is CASSDRATPTQYF. The CDR3 DNA sequence: TGTGCCAGCAGTGACAGGGCTACTCCCACCCAGTACTTC.

The rearrangement links TRBV2 to TRBJ2-2; 10 bases match TRBD2. With V trimmed by 7 bases and J by 3 bases, 11 bases remained unmatched. The CDR3 covers 17 residues. Per germline, CDR1 SNHLY and CDR2 FYNNEI. As DNA, the CDR3 is TGTGCCAGCAAATTCCGGACTAGCGGTGAGGACACCGGGGAGCTGTTTTTT. Its protein product is CASKFRTSGEDTGELFF.

Only a few counts were recorded for this clone. CDR3 in amino acids: CASSWGQANTGELFF. CDR3 nucleotides: TGTGCCAGCAGCTGGGGACAGGCGAACACCGGGGAGCTGTTTTTT. The chain is built from TRBV7-2 and TRBJ2-2, with 8 nucleotides matching TRBD1. The V gene end was trimmed by 4 bases and the J gene end by 0 bases; junction bases not matched to a gene: 1. This CDR3 is 15 amino acids long. From germline, CDR1 is SGHTA and CDR2 FQGNSA.

The chain has TRBV3-1 (or the pseudogene TRBV3-2) and TRBJ2-7, with TRBD2 matching 9 bases. The germline CDR1 and CDR2 sequences are LGHDT and YNNKEL (reference sequence). CDR3 length equals 16 residues. V trimming: 3 bases; J trimming: 0 bases; junction bases outside the gene matches: 6. CDR3 sequence: CASSHLLAGTSYEQYF. The CDR3 DNA reads TGTGCCAGCAGCCACCTACTAGCGGGCACCTCCTACGAGCAGTACTTC.

The chain joins TRBV5-4 to TRBJ2-5; D is perhaps TRBD2 (6 bases). V dropped 0 bases and J dropped 2 bases, with 11 bases sitting between them. The CDR3 length is 15 residues. The germline V gene has CDR1 SGHNT and CDR2 YYREEE (reference sequence). The CDR3 nucleotides are TGTGCCAGCAGCTTGGGACCCAGCGGGCAAGAGACCCAGTACTTC. Its translation is CASSLGPSGQETQYF.

The chain couples TRBV15 to TRBJ2-1; maybe TRBD1 (5 bases). CDR3 length equals 16 residues. The germline CDR1 and CDR2 sequences are LNHNV and YYDKDF (reference sequence). Trimming removed 0 bases at V and 2 bases at J, with 11 bases between. Written as DNA, the CDR3 is TGTGCCACCAGCAGAGAGACAGCTGACCCCTACAATGAGCAGTTCTTC. It is translated as CATSRETADPYNEQFF. Filled out from reference TRBV15 and TRBJ2-1, the complete variable domain reads DAMVIQNPRYQVTQFGKPVTLSCSQTLNHNVMYWYQQKSSQAPKLLFHYYDKDFNNEADTPDNFQSRRPNTSFCFLDIRSPGLGDTAMYLCATSRETADPYNEQFFGPGTRLTVL.

The chain joins TRBV3-1 (or the pseudogene TRBV3-2) to TRBJ1-1, with TRBD1 identical over 7 bases. The CDR3 loop spans 13 amino acids. Per germline, CDR1 LGHDT and CDR2 YNNKEL (reference sequence). J gave up 8 bases and V 3 bases, and 6 bases lay outside the gene matches. The DNA for the CDR3 is TGTGCCAGCAGCCAGACAGGGAACCTAGAAGCTTTCTTT. It codes for CASSQTGNLEAFF.

This sequence joins TRBV5-4 and TRBJ1-1; 10 bases are a match to TRBD1. The CDR3 spans 15 residues. Per germline, CDR1 SGHNT and CDR2 YYREEE (reference sequence). J lost 6 bases, V lost 4 bases, and 9 bases had no gene match. The CDR3 region has the DNA TGTGCCAGCAGCAGACGACAGGGGGCGCGCGCTGAAGCTTTCTTT. Protein product: CASSRRQGARAEAFF. The full variable domain, completed using reference TRBV5-4 and TRBJ1-1, is ETGVTQSPTHLIKTRGQQVTLRCSSQSGHNTVSWYQQALGQGPQFIFQYYREEENGRGNFPPRFSGLQFPNYSSELNVNALELDDSALYLCASSRRQGARAEAFFGQGTRLTVV.

The J gene is TRBJ1-1, the V gene TRBV7-9; 11 bases line up with TRBD1. Unmatched junction bases numbered 8, after V lost 5 bases and J lost 0 bases. This CDR3 region has 17 residues. Germline loops: CDR1 SEHNR, CDR2 FQNEAQ (reference sequence). The CDR3 region has the DNA TGTGCCAGCAGCCCGAGGACAGGGGGCTCCATGAACACTGAAGCTTTCTTT. The encoded protein is CASSPRTGGSMNTEAFF.

CDR3 sequence: CASSPGWLAGGPGDTQYF. The CDR3 nucleotides read TGTGCCAGCAGCCCCGGCTGGCTAGCGGGAGGGCCGGGGGATACGCAGTATTTT. The gene calls are TRBV7-8 and TRBJ2-3; TRBD2 agrees at 12 bases. With V trimmed by 5 bases and J by 6 bases, 15 bases remained unmatched. The CDR3 is 18 amino acids. Germline V gives CDR1 SGHVS, CDR2 FQNEAQ.